This TCR beta chain derives from a study of T-cell memory formation after mild COVID-19. Findings and caveats of the study: The authors left the SARS-CoV-2 specificity of second-wave clones peaking on day 37 unconfirmed.

This clonotype was detected a few times. The antigen is unknown. This CDR3 contains 15 residues. V lost 0 bases and J lost 9, with 17 bases in between. The germline gives CDR1 LGHDT, CDR2 YNNKEL (reference sequence). MiXCR, run by TCRdb on the 5' RACE reads, gives a single entry per CDR3 protein. Of roughly 300,000 distinct CDR3 sequences listed, roughly 13% were seen once; the top ten hold 22%. The chain couples TRBV3-1 to TRBJ2-5; a weak D match, TRBD1 (5 bases). The clonotype originates from a young man who had mild COVID-19 (a few samples of this study predate the infection). Cell type and time point are not known. The source material was PBMCs or a T cell subset sorted from them (not recorded which). This CDR3 is CASSQDGAGEVAQYF. CDR3 sequence (DNA): TGTGCCAGCAGCCAAGATGGGGCTGGAGAAGTAGCCCAGTACTTC.